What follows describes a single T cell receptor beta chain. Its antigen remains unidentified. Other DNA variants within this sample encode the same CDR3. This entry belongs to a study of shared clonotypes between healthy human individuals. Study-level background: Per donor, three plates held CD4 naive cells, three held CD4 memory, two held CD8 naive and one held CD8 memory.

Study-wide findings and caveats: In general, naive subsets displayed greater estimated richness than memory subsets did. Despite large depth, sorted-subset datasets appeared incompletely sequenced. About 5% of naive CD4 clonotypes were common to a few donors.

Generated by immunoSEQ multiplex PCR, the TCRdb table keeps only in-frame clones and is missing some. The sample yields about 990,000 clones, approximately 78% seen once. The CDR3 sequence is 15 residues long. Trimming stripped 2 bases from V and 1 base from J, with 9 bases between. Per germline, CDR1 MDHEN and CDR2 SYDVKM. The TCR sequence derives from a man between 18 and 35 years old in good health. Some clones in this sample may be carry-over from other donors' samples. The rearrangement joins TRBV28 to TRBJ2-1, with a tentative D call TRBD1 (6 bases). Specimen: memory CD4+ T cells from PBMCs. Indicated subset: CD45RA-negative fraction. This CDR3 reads CASSLRGRSYNEQFF. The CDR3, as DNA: TGTGCCAGCAGTTTAAGGGGGAGATCCTACAATGAGCAGTTCTTC. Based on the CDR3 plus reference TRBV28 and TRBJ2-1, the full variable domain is DVKVTQSSRYLVKRTGEKVFLECVQDMDHENMFWYRQDPGLGLRLIYFSYDVKMKEKGDIPEGYSVSREKKERFSLILESASTNQTSMYLCASSLRGRSYNEQFFGPGTRLTVL.